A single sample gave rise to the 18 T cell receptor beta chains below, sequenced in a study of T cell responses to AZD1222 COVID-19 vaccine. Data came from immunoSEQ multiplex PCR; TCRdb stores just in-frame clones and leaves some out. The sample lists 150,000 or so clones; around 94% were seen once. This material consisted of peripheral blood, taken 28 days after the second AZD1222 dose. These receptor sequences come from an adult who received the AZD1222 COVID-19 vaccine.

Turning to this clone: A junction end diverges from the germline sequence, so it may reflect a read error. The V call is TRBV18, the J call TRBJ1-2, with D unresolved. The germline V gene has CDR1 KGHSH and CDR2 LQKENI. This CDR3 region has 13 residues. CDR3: CASLPAANYGYTF. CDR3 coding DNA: TGTGCCAGCTTACCAGCGGCAAACTATGGCTACACCTTC.

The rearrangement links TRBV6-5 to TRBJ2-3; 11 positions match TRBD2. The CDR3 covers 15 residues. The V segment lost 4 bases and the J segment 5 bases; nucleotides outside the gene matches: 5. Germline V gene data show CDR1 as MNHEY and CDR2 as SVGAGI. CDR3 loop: CASSFSGRAGDTQYF. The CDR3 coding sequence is TGTGCCAGCAGTTTTAGCGGGAGGGCCGGAGATACGCAGTATTTT.

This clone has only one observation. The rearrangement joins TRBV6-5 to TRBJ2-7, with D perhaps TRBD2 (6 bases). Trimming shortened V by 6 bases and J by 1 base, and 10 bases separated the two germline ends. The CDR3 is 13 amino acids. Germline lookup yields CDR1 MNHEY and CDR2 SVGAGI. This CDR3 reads CASRPGLSYEQYF. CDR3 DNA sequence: TGTGCCAGCAGGCCGGGACTTTCCTACGAGCAGTACTTC.

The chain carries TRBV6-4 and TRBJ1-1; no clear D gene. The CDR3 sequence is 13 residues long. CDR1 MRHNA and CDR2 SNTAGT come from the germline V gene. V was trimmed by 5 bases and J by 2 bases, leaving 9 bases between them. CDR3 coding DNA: TGTGCCAGCAGTCTAAAGGGTAACACTGAAGCTTTCTTT. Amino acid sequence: CASSLKGNTEAFF.

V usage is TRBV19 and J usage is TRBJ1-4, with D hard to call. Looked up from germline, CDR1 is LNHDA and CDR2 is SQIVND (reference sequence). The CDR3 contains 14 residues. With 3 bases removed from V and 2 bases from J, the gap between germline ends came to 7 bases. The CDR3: CASSISGTNEKLFF. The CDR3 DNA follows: TGTGCCAGTAGTATCAGCGGGACTAATGAAAAACTGTTTTTT.

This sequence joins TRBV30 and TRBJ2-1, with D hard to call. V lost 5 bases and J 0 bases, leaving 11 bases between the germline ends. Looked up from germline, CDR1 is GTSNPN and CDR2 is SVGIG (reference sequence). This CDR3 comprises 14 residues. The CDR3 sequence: CAWADSSSYNEQFF. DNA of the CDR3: TGTGCCTGGGCCGACTCTAGCTCCTACAATGAGCAGTTCTTC. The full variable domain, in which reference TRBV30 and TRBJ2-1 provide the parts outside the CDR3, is SQTIHQWPATLVQPVGSPLSLECTVEGTSNPNLYWYRQAAGRGLQLLFYSVGIGQISSEVPQNLSASRPQDRQFILSSKKLLLSDSGFYLCAWADSSSYNEQFFGPGTRLTVL.

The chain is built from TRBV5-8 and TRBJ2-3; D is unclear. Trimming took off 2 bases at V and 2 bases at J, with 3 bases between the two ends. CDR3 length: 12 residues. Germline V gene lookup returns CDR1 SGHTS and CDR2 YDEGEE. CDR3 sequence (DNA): TGTGCCAGCAGCTTCCACACAGATACGCAGTATTTT. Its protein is CASSFHTDTQYF.

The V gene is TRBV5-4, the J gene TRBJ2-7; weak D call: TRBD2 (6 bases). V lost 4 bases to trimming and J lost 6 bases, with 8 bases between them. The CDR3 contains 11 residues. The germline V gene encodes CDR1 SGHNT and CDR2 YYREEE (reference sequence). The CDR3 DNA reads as TGTGCCAGCAGCAGTAGCGGCGAGCAGTACTTC. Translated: CASSSSGEQYF. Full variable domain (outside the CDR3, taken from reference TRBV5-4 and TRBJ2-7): ETGVTQSPTHLIKTRGQQVTLRCSSQSGHNTVSWYQQALGQGPQFIFQYYREEENGRGNFPPRFSGLQFPNYSSELNVNALELDDSALYLCASSSSGEQYFGPGTRLTVT.

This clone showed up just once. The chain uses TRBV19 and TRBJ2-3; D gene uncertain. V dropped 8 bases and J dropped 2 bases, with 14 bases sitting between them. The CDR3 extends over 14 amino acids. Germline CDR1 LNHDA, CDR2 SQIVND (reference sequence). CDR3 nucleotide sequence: TGTGCCAGTGGTTTGGCCAGCTACACAGATACGCAGTATTTT. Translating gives CASGLASYTDTQYF.

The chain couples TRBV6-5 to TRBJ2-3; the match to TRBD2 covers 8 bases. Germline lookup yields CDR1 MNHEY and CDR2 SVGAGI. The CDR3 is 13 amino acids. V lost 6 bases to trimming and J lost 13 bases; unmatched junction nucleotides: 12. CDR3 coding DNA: TGTGCCAGCAGGAGAGGCGGGGGGACTAGTGAGTATTTT. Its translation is CASRRGGGTSEYF.

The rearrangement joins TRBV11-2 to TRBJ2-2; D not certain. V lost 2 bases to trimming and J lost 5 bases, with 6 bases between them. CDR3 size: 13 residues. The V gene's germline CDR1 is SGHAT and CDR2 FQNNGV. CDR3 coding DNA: TGTGCCAGCAGCTTATTAAGTACCGGGGAGCTGTTTTTT. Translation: CASSLLSTGELFF.

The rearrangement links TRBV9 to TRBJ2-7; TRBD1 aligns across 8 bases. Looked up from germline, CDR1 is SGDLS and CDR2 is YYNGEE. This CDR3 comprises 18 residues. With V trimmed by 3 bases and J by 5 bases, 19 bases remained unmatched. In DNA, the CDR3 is TGTGCCAGCAGCGCTTGGGCGGGGCCCGGACAGGGTAAGAACGAGCAGTACTTC. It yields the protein CASSAWAGPGQGKNEQYF.

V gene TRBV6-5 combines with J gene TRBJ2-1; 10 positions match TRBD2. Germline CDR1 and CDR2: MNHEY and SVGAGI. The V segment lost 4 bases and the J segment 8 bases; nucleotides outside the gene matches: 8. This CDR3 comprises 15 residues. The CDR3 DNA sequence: TGTGCCAGCAGTTCTCCTTCTAGCGGGAGCGATGAGCAGTTCTTC. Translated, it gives CASSSPSSGSDEQFF.

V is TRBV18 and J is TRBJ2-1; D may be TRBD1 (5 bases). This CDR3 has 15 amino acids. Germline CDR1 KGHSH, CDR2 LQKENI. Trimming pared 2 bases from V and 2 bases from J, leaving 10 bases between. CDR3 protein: CASSPGSQAYNEQFF. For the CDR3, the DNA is TGTGCCAGCTCACCAGGTTCACAGGCCTACAATGAGCAGTTCTTC.

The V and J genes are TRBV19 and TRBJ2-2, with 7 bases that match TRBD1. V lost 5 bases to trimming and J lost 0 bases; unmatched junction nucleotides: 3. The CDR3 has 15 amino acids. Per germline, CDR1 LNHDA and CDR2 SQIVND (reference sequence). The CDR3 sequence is CASSLQGTNTGELFF. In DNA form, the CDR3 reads TGTGCCAGTAGTTTACAGGGGACGAACACCGGGGAGCTGTTTTTT.

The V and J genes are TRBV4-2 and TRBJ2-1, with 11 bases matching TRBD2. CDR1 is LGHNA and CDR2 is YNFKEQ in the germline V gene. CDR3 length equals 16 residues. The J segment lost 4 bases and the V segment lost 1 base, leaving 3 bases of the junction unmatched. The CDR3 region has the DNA TGTGCCAGCAGCCAAGTTGTAGCGGGAGGGTACAATGAGCAGTTCTTC. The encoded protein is CASSQVVAGGYNEQFF.

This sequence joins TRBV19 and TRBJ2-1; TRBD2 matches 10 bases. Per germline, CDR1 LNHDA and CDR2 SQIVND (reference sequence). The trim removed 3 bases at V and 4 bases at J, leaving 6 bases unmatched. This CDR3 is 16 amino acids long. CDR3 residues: CASSIPGLAPYNEQFF. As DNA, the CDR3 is TGTGCCAGTAGTATTCCGGGACTAGCGCCTTACAATGAGCAGTTCTTC.

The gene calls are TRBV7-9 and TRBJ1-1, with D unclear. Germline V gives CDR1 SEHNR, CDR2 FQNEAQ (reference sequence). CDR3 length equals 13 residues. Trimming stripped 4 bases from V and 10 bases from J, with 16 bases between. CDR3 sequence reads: CASSSGLSLGAFF. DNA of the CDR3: TGTGCCAGCAGCTCGGGTCTTAGTCTAGGAGCTTTCTTT. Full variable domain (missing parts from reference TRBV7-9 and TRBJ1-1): DTGVSQNPRHKITKRGQNVTFRCDPISEHNRLYWYRQTLGQGPEFLTYFQNEAQLEKSRLLSDRFSAERPKGSFSTLEIQRTEQGDSAMYLCASSSGLSLGAFFGQGTRLTVV.